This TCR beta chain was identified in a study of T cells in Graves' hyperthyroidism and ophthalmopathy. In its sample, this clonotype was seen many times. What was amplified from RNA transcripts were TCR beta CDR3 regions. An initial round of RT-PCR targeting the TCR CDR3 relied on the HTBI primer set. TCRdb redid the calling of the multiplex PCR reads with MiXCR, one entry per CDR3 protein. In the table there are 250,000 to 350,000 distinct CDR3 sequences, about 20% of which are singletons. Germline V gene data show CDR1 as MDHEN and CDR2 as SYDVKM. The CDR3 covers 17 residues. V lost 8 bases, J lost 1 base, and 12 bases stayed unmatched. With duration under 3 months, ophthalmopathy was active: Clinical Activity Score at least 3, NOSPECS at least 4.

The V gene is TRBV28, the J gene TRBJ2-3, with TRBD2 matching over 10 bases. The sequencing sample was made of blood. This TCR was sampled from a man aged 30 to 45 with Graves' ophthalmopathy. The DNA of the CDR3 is TGTGCCAGCTTAGTCACCAGGCTAGCGGGAGGCACAGATACGCAGTATTTT. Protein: CASLVTRLAGGTDTQYF.